Shown below are 32 T cell receptor beta chains from a single sample sequenced in a study of cytomegalovirus exposure and HLA in healthy donors (dated 2017 in TCRdb). Libraries were made using the immunoSEQ multiplex PCR assay. For the multiplex PCR, a mixture combining 60 forward primers for TCR Vbeta segments and 13 reverse primers for TCR Jbeta segments was used. The table was pulled from immuneACCESS by TCRdb, which kept in-frame rearrangements only. Such tables lose some clones; where checked, under half of the loss comes from unresolved V genes, and the rest has no known cause. For this sample there are about 130,000 clones; 65% to 90% appear just once. The ten largest clonotypes hold about 11% of the sample. Sequencing was carried out using PBMCs. These receptors all come from a male donor in good health and CMV-seropositive.

The chain links TRBV29-1 to TRBJ2-1; 7 nucleotides agree with TRBD2. Germline V gene lookup returns CDR1 SQVTM and CDR2 ANQGSEA. J gave up 8 bases and V 6 bases, and 13 bases lay outside the gene matches. This CDR3 spans 14 amino acids. In DNA, the CDR3 is TGCAGCGTCGGAGCCGGGGAGGGCCGCCATGAGCAGTTCTTC. This encodes CSVGAGEGRHEQFF.

CDR3 nucleotides: TGTGCCAGCAGGCCACTAGGGGGTTTTTACGAGCAGTACTTC. Translating gives CASRPLGGFYEQYF. The chain joins TRBV6-5 to TRBJ2-7; D perhaps matches TRBD1 (6 bases). V was clipped by 6 bases and J by 4 bases, with 16 bases between them. The CDR3 is 14 residues long. CDR1 and CDR2 from the germline V gene are MNHEY and SVGAGI.

This chain connects TRBV9 to TRBJ1-2; 9 bases fit TRBD1. The CDR3 has 17 amino acids. Looked up from germline, CDR1 is SGDLS and CDR2 is YYNGEE. Trimming cost V 0 bases and J 3 bases; bases outside gene matches: 9. The CDR3 sequence: CASSVEVGTGSDYGYTF. Here the CDR3 DNA reads TGTGCCAGCAGCGTAGAGGTCGGGACAGGGTCAGACTATGGCTACACCTTC. The full variable domain, completed using reference TRBV9 and TRBJ1-2, is DSGVTQTPKHLITATGQRVTLRCSPRSGDLSVYWYQQSLDQGLQFLIQYYNGEERAKGNILERFSAQQFPDLHSELNLSSLELGDSALYFCASSVEVGTGSDYGYTFGSGTRLTVV.

This sequence joins TRBV23-1 and TRBJ2-5; D call uncertain. TRBV23-1 is flagged as an ORF with uncertain function. The V end lost 6 bases, the J end lost 0 bases, and 14 bases lay between the germline ends. CDR3 size: 15 residues. The CDR3 DNA follows: TGCGCCAGCAGCTGTCAGGTCTCGTACCAAGAGACCCAGTACTTC. Translation: CASSCQVSYQETQYF.

The rearrangement uses TRBV11-2 and TRBJ1-3; no reliable D call. Germline lookup yields CDR1 SGHAT and CDR2 FQNNGV. The CDR3 is made up of 11 amino acids. With 3 bases removed from V and 8 bases from J, the gap between germline ends came to 5 bases. Here the CDR3 DNA reads TGTGCCAGCAGCTTCCGTTACACCATATATTTT. Protein: CASSFRYTIYF.

V usage is TRBV19 and J usage is TRBJ1-4; D perhaps matches TRBD1 (6 bases). CDR1 is LNHDA and CDR2 is SQIVND in the germline V gene (reference sequence). V gave up 3 bases and J gave up 17 bases, with 16 bases separating them. This CDR3 has 12 amino acids. Here the CDR3 reads CASSIPQGGAFF. For the CDR3, the DNA is TGTGCCAGTAGTATCCCGCAAGGGGGGGCCTTTTTT.

The chain links TRBV27 to TRBJ2-3, with D possibly TRBD2 on 6 matching bases. This CDR3 has 15 residues. V was clipped by 1 base and J by 6 bases, with 14 bases between them. Germline V lookup: CDR1 MNHEY, CDR2 SMNVEV (reference sequence). CDR3 loop: CASSLFWQGGDTQYF. The CDR3 DNA reads TGTGCCAGCAGTTTATTCTGGCAGGGAGGCGATACGCAGTATTTT.

This chain links TRBV4-2 with TRBJ2-5; TRBD2 agrees at 9 bases. J was trimmed by 5 bases and V by 4 bases; bases with no gene match: 8. The CDR3 is 15 residues long. Looked up from germline, CDR1 is LGHNA and CDR2 is YNFKEQ. The DNA of the CDR3 is TGTGCCAGCAGCCGAGGCGCGGGAGGGCGTGAGACCCAGTACTTC. Translated: CASSRGAGGRETQYF.

J is TRBJ1-5 and V is TRBV5-5, with 7 positions matching TRBD1. Germline-derived CDR1 and CDR2 are SGHKS and YYEKEE (reference sequence). V dropped 5 bases and J dropped 2; count of bases not matched to a gene: 4. This CDR3 contains 14 residues. The CDR3 bases are TGTGCCAGCAGTCAGGGGGGCCGCAATCAGCCCCAGCATTTT. Residues: CASSQGGRNQPQHF.

The CDR3 bases are TGTGCCACCAGCAGATTGACAGGGGGGCTCTACGAGCAGTACTTC. Its protein product is CATSRLTGGLYEQYF. The chain joins TRBV15 to TRBJ2-7; TRBD1 agrees at 9 bases. With V trimmed by 2 bases and J by 3 bases, 5 bases remained unmatched. The CDR3 covers 15 residues. The germline V gene encodes CDR1 LNHNV and CDR2 YYDKDF (reference sequence).

The CDR3 protein is CASSLGQGSYGNEQFF. The CDR3 region has the DNA TGTGCCAGCAGCTTAGGGCAGGGGTCTTACGGGAATGAGCAGTTCTTC. The chain links TRBV7-9 to TRBJ2-1; perhaps TRBD1 as D (6 bases). This CDR3 region has 16 residues. Trimming removed 1 base at V and 7 bases at J, with 17 bases between. The germline gives CDR1 SEHNR, CDR2 FQNEAQ (reference sequence).

V and J are TRBV11-2 and TRBJ2-6; possible D gene TRBD1, 6 bases. V was shortened by 5 bases and J by 0 bases, with 20 bases between the two germline ends. This CDR3 spans 19 amino acids. In germline, CDR1 is SGHAT, CDR2 FQNNGV. The CDR3 loop reads CASSPGDPQGNSGANVLTF. The CDR3 DNA follows: TGTGCCAGCAGCCCCGGGGATCCTCAGGGGAACTCTGGGGCCAACGTCCTGACTTTC.

V and J are TRBV20-1 and TRBJ1-2, with TRBD1 matching over 7 bases. The CDR3 extends over 11 amino acids. CDR1 is DFQATT and CDR2 is SNEGSKA in the germline V gene (reference sequence). After removal of 4 bases from V and 5 bases from J, the junction contained 1 base not matched to a gene. The CDR3 reads CSAIRGYGYTF. The DNA for the CDR3 is TGCAGTGCTATCAGGGGGTATGGCTACACCTTC.

The genes are TRBV7-2 and TRBJ2-7; no clear D gene. CDR1 and CDR2 (germline): SGHTA, FQGNSA. The V and J ends lost 4 bases and 3 bases respectively, with 13 bases between them. This CDR3 contains 14 residues. The CDR3 nucleotides read TGTGCCAGCAGCTCCCTACCCCTTTTCTACGAGCAGTACTTC. Protein product: CASSSLPLFYEQYF.

The genes are TRBV7-2 and TRBJ2-5; no clear D. V dropped 5 bases and J dropped 5 bases, with 12 bases sitting between them. Germline values: CDR1 SGHTA, CDR2 FQGNSA. The CDR3 runs 13 residues. As DNA, the CDR3 is TGTGCCAGCAGCGCCCCTTCCCGGGAGACCCAGTACTTC. This gives the protein CASSAPSRETQYF.

The chain recombines TRBV19 with TRBJ1-5; no reliable D call. Per the germline V gene, CDR1 is LNHDA and CDR2 is SQIVND (reference sequence). The CDR3 runs 13 residues. Trimming took 3 bases from V and 5 from J, leaving 8 bases between them. The CDR3: CASSIQRDQPQHF. In DNA form, the CDR3 reads TGTGCCAGTAGTATTCAGCGGGATCAGCCCCAGCATTTT.

The chain combines TRBV7-2 with TRBJ2-7, with unresolved D. Germline V gene data show CDR1 as SGHTA and CDR2 as FQGNSA. This CDR3 contains 15 residues. Trimming took 1 base from V and 2 from J, leaving 12 bases between them. In nucleotides, the CDR3 is TGTGCCAGCAGCTTAGTCGGCACTACTCCCTACGAGCAGTACTTC. This translates into CASSLVGTTPYEQYF.

The V and J genes are TRBV11-2 and TRBJ1-4; 10 bases map to TRBD1. The CDR3 is 16 amino acids. Per the germline V gene, CDR1 is SGHAT and CDR2 is FQNNGV. V gave up 3 bases and J gave up 8 bases; unmatched junction bases: 9. The CDR3 region has the DNA TGTGCCAGCAGCTTTGCCTGGGACAGGGGTAGGGAAAAACTGTTTTTT. As protein: CASSFAWDRGREKLFF.

This chain links TRBV28 with TRBJ2-5, with a weak D call TRBD2 (6 bases). The CDR3 contains 14 residues. Trimming shortened V by 6 bases and J by 2 bases, and 13 bases separated the two germline ends. The germline V gene has CDR1 MDHEN and CDR2 SYDVKM. DNA for the CDR3: TGTGCCAGCAGCCGACCGGGACTGCAAGAGACCCAGTACTTC. Protein product: CASSRPGLQETQYF.

The chain joins TRBV9 to TRBJ2-1; weak D call: TRBD1 (6 bases). Trimming left V 3 bases short and J 5 bases short, with 15 bases between. This CDR3 has 15 amino acids. Germline assignment: CDR1 SGDLS and CDR2 YYNGEE. The CDR3 DNA reads TGTGCCAGCAGCGCAGGACAGACCGGGGACAATGAGCAGTTCTTC. As protein: CASSAGQTGDNEQFF.

The chain combines TRBV19 with TRBJ1-2; D possibly corresponds to TRBD1 (6 bases). CDR3 length: 14 residues. Trimming cost V 0 bases and J 2 bases, with 7 bases left between them. Germline loops: CDR1 LNHDA, CDR2 SQIVND (reference sequence). CDR3 coding DNA: TGTGCCAGTAGTATAGATGGGACAAACTATGGCTACACCTTC. It encodes CASSIDGTNYGYTF.

The chain carries TRBV11-2 and TRBJ2-7, with D possibly matching TRBD2 (6 bases). The CDR3 covers 15 residues. V lost 3 bases to trimming and J lost 5 bases, with 17 bases between them. The germline V gene has CDR1 SGHAT and CDR2 FQNNGV. The CDR3 region is CASSFGISTGDEQYF. The CDR3 DNA is TGTGCCAGCAGCTTTGGTATTTCTACGGGGGACGAGCAGTACTTC.

J is TRBJ2-5 and V is TRBV29-1, with D tentatively TRBD1 (5 bases). The CDR3 contains 14 residues. Looked up from germline, CDR1 is SQVTM and CDR2 is ANQGSEA. V lost 6 bases and J lost 5, with 19 bases in between. The CDR3: CSVDSTGIGETQYF. CDR3 bases: TGCAGCGTCGATTCAACAGGTATTGGGGAGACCCAGTACTTC. Looking up the rest from reference TRBV29-1 and TRBJ2-5 gives the full variable domain: SAVISQKPSRDICQRGTSLTIQCQVDSQVTMMFWYRQQPGQSLTLIATANQGSEATYESGFVIDKFPISRPNLTFSTLTVSNMSPEDSSIYLCSVDSTGIGETQYFGPGTRLLVL.

The chain links TRBV5-6 to TRBJ2-3; D may be TRBD2 (6 bases). CDR3 length equals 15 residues. The V and J ends lost 4 bases and 0 bases respectively, with 12 bases between them. Germline CDR1 reads SGHDT; CDR2 reads YYEEEE. CDR3 coding DNA: TGTGCCAGCAGCATTAGCGGAACTAGCACAGATACGCAGTATTTT. Residues: CASSISGTSTDTQYF.

V usage is TRBV27 and J usage is TRBJ1-4; TRBD1 matches at 7 bases. In germline, CDR1 is MNHEY, CDR2 SMNVEV (reference sequence). The CDR3 length is 17 residues. Unmatched junction bases numbered 15, after V lost 6 bases and J lost 5 bases. The CDR3 DNA reads as TGTGCCAGCAGCCCCCCTGGGGCGTCAGGGGGGAATGAAAAACTGTTTTTT. This codes for CASSPPGASGGNEKLFF.

The CDR3 protein is CASTSPAGNEQFF. CDR3 sequence (DNA): TGTGCCAGCACCAGCCCCGCAGGGAATGAGCAGTTCTTC. V and J are TRBV13 and TRBJ2-1; D is perhaps TRBD1 (5 bases). Between the trimmed V and J ends, which lost 7 bases and 7 bases, there was a span of 14 bases. The CDR3 loop spans 13 amino acids. CDR1 and CDR2 (germline): PRHDT, FYEKMQ (reference sequence).

This sequence joins TRBV28 and TRBJ1-5, with 11 nucleotides matching TRBD1. Per the germline V gene, CDR1 is MDHEN and CDR2 is SYDVKM. J lost 3 bases, V lost 4 bases, and 5 bases had no gene match. The CDR3 is 16 residues long. The CDR3 spells CASSWGQGENNQPQHF. The CDR3, as DNA: TGTGCCAGCAGTTGGGGACAGGGGGAGAACAATCAGCCCCAGCATTTT. Full variable domain (outside the CDR3, taken from reference TRBV28 and TRBJ1-5): DVKVTQSSRYLVKRTGEKVFLECVQDMDHENMFWYRQDPGLGLRLIYFSYDVKMKEKGDIPEGYSVSREKKERFSLILESASTNQTSMYLCASSWGQGENNQPQHFGDGTRLSIL.

CDR3: CASSETSGSYNEQFF. CDR3 in DNA: TGTGCCAGCAGCGAGACTAGCGGCTCCTACAATGAGCAGTTCTTC. V is TRBV7-3 and J is TRBJ2-1; 9 bases are shared with TRBD2. The CDR3 is 15 residues long. CDR1 is SGHTA and CDR2 is FQGTGA in the germline V gene. Trimming cost V 5 bases and J 0 bases; bases outside gene matches: 2.

CDR3 sequence: CASSLTAAEGPYEQYF. The CDR3 bases are TGTGCCAGCAGTCTGACCGCGGCGGAGGGACCCTACGAGCAGTACTTC. This chain connects TRBV28 to TRBJ2-7; a possible D gene is TRBD2 (6 bases). This CDR3 is built from 16 residues. Germline CDR1 and CDR2: MDHEN and SYDVKM. V dropped 5 bases and J dropped 2 bases, with 19 bases sitting between them.

This clone is a singleton in its sample. CDR3 in amino acids: CATQWAPQLNTEAFF. CDR3 coding DNA: TGTGCCACCCAATGGGCCCCCCAGCTGAACACTGAAGCTTTCTTT. The chain has TRBV19 and TRBJ1-1, with no clear D. The V end lost 10 bases, the J end lost 0 bases, and 18 bases lay between the germline ends. This CDR3 has 15 amino acids. CDR1 and CDR2 from the germline V gene are LNHDA and SQIVND (reference sequence).

The chain links TRBV19 to TRBJ2-1; a weak D match, TRBD1 (5 bases). V gave up 2 bases and J gave up 5 bases, with 19 bases separating them. Germline V gene data show CDR1 as LNHDA and CDR2 as SQIVND (reference sequence). CDR3 size: 17 residues. The CDR3 DNA reads TGTGCCAGTAGTATACTCCCGACAGCACACCTCAACAATGAGCAGTTCTTC. Translating gives CASSILPTAHLNNEQFF.

This clone has just one count. The chain carries TRBV18 and TRBJ2-2; D is possibly TRBD2 (5 bases). The CDR3 has 15 amino acids. V was shortened by 4 bases and J by 2 bases, with 11 bases between the two germline ends. In germline, CDR1 is KGHSH, CDR2 LQKENI. The DNA of the CDR3 is TGTGCCAGCTCACGAGAGCGGTTCAACACCGGGGAGCTGTTTTTT. Translated: CASSRERFNTGELFF. The entire variable domain, with the rest obtained from reference TRBV18 and TRBJ2-2, is as follows: NAGVMQNPRHLVRRRGQEARLRCSPMKGHSHVYWYRQLPEEGLKFMVYLQKENIIDESGMPKERFSAEFPKEGPSILRIQQVVRGDSAAYFCASSRERFNTGELFFGEGSRLTVL.